Presented here are 5 T cell receptor beta chains from one specimen sequenced in a study of blood T cell repertoires in COVID-19 (TCRdb year 2020). The protocol used for the library was the immunoSEQ multiplex PCR assay. Entries here come from immuneACCESS through TCRdb and include only in-frame sequences with V and J called. Some clones fail to appear in such tables; in the studies checked, an unresolved V gene covers under half of the shortfall, and the cause of the remainder is unknown. The sample table shows some 40,000 clones, and 90% to 95% are seen once. Approximately 0.37% of the sample comes from the top ten. Sample: peripheral blood. Receptors originate from a man over 45 with COVID-19, enrolled during active disease.

V gene TRBV5-4 combines with J gene TRBJ2-1; the D gene is possibly TRBD1 (7 bases). From germline, CDR1 is SGHNT and CDR2 YYREEE (reference sequence). Trimming shortened V by 0 bases and J by 1 base, and 11 bases separated the two germline ends. The CDR3 contains 16 residues. The CDR3 protein is CASSLEAGGSYNEQFF. The CDR3, as DNA: TGTGCCAGCAGCTTGGAGGCAGGGGGGTCCTACAATGAGCAGTTCTTC.

The chain couples TRBV6-6 to TRBJ2-7; 9 bases agree with TRBD2. The length of the CDR3 is 16 residues. V was clipped by 1 base and J by 4 bases; unmatched bases: 8. Germline V gene sequence: CDR1 MNHNY, CDR2 SVGAGI (reference sequence). CDR3 DNA sequence: TGTGCCAGCAGTTACTTCGATAGCGGGAGAGGATACGAGCAGTACTTC. This encodes CASSYFDSGRGYEQYF.

The chain joins TRBV9 to TRBJ2-3; D uncertain. Germline V gives CDR1 SGDLS, CDR2 YYNGEE. Trimming stripped 0 bases from V and 5 bases from J, with 13 bases between. The CDR3 contains 15 residues. The CDR3 is CASSVVALGRDTQYF. In DNA form, the CDR3 reads TGTGCCAGCAGCGTAGTTGCTCTAGGCCGAGATACGCAGTATTTT.

This chain uses TRBV28 with TRBJ1-2, with D possibly matching TRBD1 (6 bases). Germline V gene lookup returns CDR1 MDHEN and CDR2 SYDVKM. With 6 bases removed from V and 5 bases from J, the gap between germline ends came to 10 bases. This CDR3 has 12 residues. DNA for the CDR3: TGTGCCAGCAGCCTTGGACAGTATGGCTACACCTTC. Protein sequence: CASSLGQYGYTF.

The rearrangement joins TRBV4-1 to TRBJ2-6; 8 nucleotides agree with TRBD1. Trimming took 1 base from V and 4 from J; bases not matched to a gene: 12. Germline V gene data show CDR1 as MGHRA and CDR2 as YSYEKL. This CDR3 is built from 19 residues. The chain's CDR3 is CASSQAGQGLLAGANVLTF. In nucleotides, the CDR3 is TGCGCCAGCAGCCAAGCTGGACAGGGTTTGTTAGCGGGGGCCAACGTCCTGACTTTC.